Shown below are 15 T cell receptor beta chains from a single sample sequenced in a study of cytomegalovirus exposure and HLA in healthy donors. Both 60 Vbeta primers and 13 Jbeta primers went into the PCR. TCRdb's copy holds only in-frame clones and misses some; the assay was immunoSEQ multiplex PCR. The sample shows 150,000 to 200,000 clones, about four fifths of them seen only once. Source material: PBMCs. The receptor source for this set is a male donor in good health and CMV-seropositive.

The chain recombines TRBV11-2 with TRBJ1-6, with D possibly TRBD1 on 6 matching bases. Germline V gene lookup returns CDR1 SGHAT and CDR2 FQNNGV. Trimming removed 0 bases at V and 7 bases at J, with 13 bases between. The CDR3 has 16 residues. CDR3 region: CASSLDPSGENSPLHF. The CDR3, as DNA: TGTGCCAGCAGCTTAGACCCCTCAGGGGAGAATTCACCCCTCCACTTT.

This clone was observed once. This chain joins TRBV9 and TRBJ2-1; D remains unclear. The length of the CDR3 is 12 residues. Germline CDR1 and CDR2: SGDLS and YYNGEE. Trimming stripped 8 bases from V and 6 bases from J, with 12 bases between. In DNA, the CDR3 is TGTGCCAGTGGTCATGCGGTCAATGAGCAGTTCTTC. It translates to CASGHAVNEQFF.

The J gene is TRBJ1-1, the V gene TRBV29-1, with D possibly being TRBD1 (5 bases). The CDR3 runs to 13 residues. With 4 bases removed from V and 1 base from J, the gap between germline ends came to 10 bases. Looked up from germline, CDR1 is SQVTM and CDR2 is ANQGSEA. The CDR3 spells CSVAHGQNTEAFF. CDR3 DNA sequence: TGCAGCGTTGCCCATGGACAGAACACTGAAGCTTTCTTT.

This sequence joins TRBV5-1 and TRBJ2-7; maybe TRBD1 (5 bases). The CDR3 extends over 15 amino acids. Germline assignment: CDR1 SGHRS and CDR2 YFSETQ. The V end lost 4 bases, the J end lost 2 bases, and 16 bases lay between the germline ends. The CDR3 spells CASSPQQGRTYEQYF. As DNA, the CDR3 is TGCGCCAGCAGCCCTCAGCAGGGTAGGACCTACGAGCAGTACTTC.

The count of this clone is one. The CDR3 reads CASSSAWGDLPGNTIYF. The DNA for the CDR3 is TGTGCCAGCAGCTCTGCCTGGGGGGACCTACCAGGAAACACCATATATTTT. This rearrangement joins TRBV25-1 to TRBJ1-3; perhaps TRBD1 as D (5 bases). Germline CDR1 MGHDK, CDR2 SYGVNS. This CDR3 spans 17 amino acids. V was clipped by 6 bases and J by 4 bases, with 22 bases between them.

The rearrangement uses TRBV18 and TRBJ1-2, with TRBD1 matching over 8 bases. CDR3 length equals 14 residues. Germline CDR1 is KGHSH and CDR2 is LQKENI. The trim removed 6 bases at V and 6 bases at J, leaving 9 bases unmatched. This CDR3 is CASSEQGETDGYTF. The CDR3 DNA is TGTGCCAGCTCTGAACAGGGGGAGACGGATGGCTACACCTTC.

About this clone itself: Additional DNA sequences in this sample encode the identical CDR3. V and J are TRBV30 and TRBJ1-2; D gene unclear. This CDR3 region has 11 residues. The V end lost 3 bases, the J end lost 11 bases, and 13 bases lay between the germline ends. CDR1 is GTSNPN and CDR2 is SVGIG in the germline V gene (reference sequence). CDR3 in amino acids: CAWSRSARYTF. The DNA for the CDR3 is TGTGCCTGGAGCCGTAGTGCGAGGTACACCTTC. The entire variable domain, with the rest obtained from reference TRBV30 and TRBJ1-2, is as follows: SQTIHQWPATLVQPVGSPLSLECTVEGTSNPNLYWYRQAAGRGLQLLFYSVGIGQISSEVPQNLSASRPQDRQFILSSKKLLLSDSGFYLCAWSRSARYTFGSGTRLTVV.

The chain has TRBV5-1 and TRBJ1-2, with 7 bases that match TRBD1. Unmatched junction bases numbered 12, after V lost 2 bases and J lost 8 bases. Germline V gene sequence: CDR1 SGHRS, CDR2 YFSETQ. This CDR3 has 15 amino acids. The CDR3 region has the DNA TGCGCCAGCAGCTTTACAGGGGAGGCATTGGGCGGCTACACCTTC. Its protein product is CASSFTGEALGGYTF.

CDR3 in amino acids: CASSMGRQNTEAFF. The DNA for the CDR3 is TGTGCCAGTAGCATGGGGCGGCAGAACACTGAAGCTTTCTTT. The V and J genes are TRBV19 and TRBJ1-1, with a weak D call TRBD1 (5 bases). The germline CDR1 and CDR2 sequences are LNHDA and SQIVND (reference sequence). The CDR3 contains 14 residues. V was clipped by 6 bases and J by 1 base, with 12 bases between them.

The chain is built from TRBV5-1 and TRBJ2-5, with TRBD2 identical over 13 bases. The V gene end was trimmed by 3 bases and the J gene end by 4 bases; junction bases not matched to a gene: 6. CDR1 is SGHRS and CDR2 is YFSETQ in the germline V gene. The CDR3 covers 16 residues. The CDR3 loop is CASSYSGTSGVETQYF. The CDR3 nucleotides read TGCGCCAGCAGCTACTCCGGGACTAGCGGGGTAGAGACCCAGTACTTC.

The V gene is TRBV21-1, the J gene TRBJ1-1; TRBD1, the D gene given by the table, was not confirmed from the DNA. TRBV21-1 is marked as a pseudogene. CDR3 size: 18 residues. This chain's CDR3 is CASSPKRNPGQDCTEAFF. The CDR3 coding sequence is TGTGCCAGCAGCCCGAAGCGTAACCCGGGACAGGATTGCACTGAAGCTTTCTTT.

CDR3 nucleotide sequence: TGTGCCTGGACCCTCGGTCCGTTGAACTATGGCTACACCTTC. Translating it yields CAWTLGPLNYGYTF. The gene calls are TRBV30 and TRBJ1-2; no reliable D call. From germline, CDR1 is GTSNPN and CDR2 SVGIG (reference sequence). The CDR3 totals 14 residues. Trimming removed 4 bases from V and 2 bases from J, with 14 bases in between. The full variable domain, with the rest looked up from reference TRBV30 and TRBJ1-2, is SQTIHQWPATLVQPVGSPLSLECTVEGTSNPNLYWYRQAAGRGLQLLFYSVGIGQISSEVPQNLSASRPQDRQFILSSKKLLLSDSGFYLCAWTLGPLNYGYTFGSGTRLTVV.

This clone was seen a handful of times. This chain connects TRBV6-5 to TRBJ1-2; the D is unclear. V lost 0 bases to trimming and J lost 8 bases, with 7 bases between them. In germline, CDR1 is MNHEY, CDR2 SVGAGI. The CDR3 extends over 12 amino acids. The CDR3 loop is CASSYSGGGYTF. The CDR3 DNA is TGTGCCAGCAGTTACTCGGGAGGCGGCTACACCTTC.

The chain couples TRBV29-1 to TRBJ2-3, with D uncertain. Looked up from germline, CDR1 is SQVTM and CDR2 is ANQGSEA. The CDR3 has 10 residues. V lost 7 bases and J 6 bases, leaving 8 bases between the germline ends. The CDR3 DNA follows: TGCAGCGCCCCCGGGGATACGCAGTATTTT. Amino acid sequence: CSAPGDTQYF.

V usage is TRBV6-4 and J usage is TRBJ2-7; TRBD2 aligns across 13 bases. The CDR3 length is 17 residues. Germline V gives CDR1 MRHNA, CDR2 SNTAGT. The V segment lost 0 bases and the J segment 4 bases; nucleotides outside the gene matches: 6. The CDR3 region is CASSDSSWTSGGYEQYF. As DNA, the CDR3 is TGTGCCAGCAGTGACTCGAGTTGGACTAGCGGGGGTTACGAGCAGTACTTC.